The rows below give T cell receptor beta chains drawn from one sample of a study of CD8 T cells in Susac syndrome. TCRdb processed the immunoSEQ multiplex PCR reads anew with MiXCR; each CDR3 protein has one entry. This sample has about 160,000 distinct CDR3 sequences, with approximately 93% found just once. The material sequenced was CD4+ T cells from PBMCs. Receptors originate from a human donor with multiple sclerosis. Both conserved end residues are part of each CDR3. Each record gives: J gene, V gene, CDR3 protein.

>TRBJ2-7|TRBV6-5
CASSYSRTSGLYEQYF
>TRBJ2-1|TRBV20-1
CSASSPGTSGMGVEQFF
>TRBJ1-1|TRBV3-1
CASSPRYRADTEAFF
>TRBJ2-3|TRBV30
CAWTGESTDTQYF
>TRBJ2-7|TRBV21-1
CASRETGGHEQYF
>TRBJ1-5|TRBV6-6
CASRFAGSYQPQHF
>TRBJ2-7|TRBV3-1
CASSRRLQPASYEQYF
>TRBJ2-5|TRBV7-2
CASSVTSGQETQYF
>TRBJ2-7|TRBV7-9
CASSLYVSYEQYF
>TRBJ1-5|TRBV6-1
CASWGHLNQPQHF
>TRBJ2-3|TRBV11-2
CASSLRAGGTDTQYF
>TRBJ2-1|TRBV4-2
CASSQEASGSSYNEQFF
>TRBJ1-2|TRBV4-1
CASSQDWSGANYGYTF
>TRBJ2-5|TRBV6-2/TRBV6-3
CASSYGTGTGRETQYF
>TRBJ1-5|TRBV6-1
CASSDKQGRSQPQHF
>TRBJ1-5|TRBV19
CASSIDARQPQHF
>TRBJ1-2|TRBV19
CASSRLQGAYGYTF
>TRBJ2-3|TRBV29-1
CSVGGGGGPEDTQYF
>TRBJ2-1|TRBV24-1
CATSDPTAGLEQFF
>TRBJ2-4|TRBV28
CASRGQGFGIQYF
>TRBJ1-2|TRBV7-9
CASSSAWGIRDGYTF
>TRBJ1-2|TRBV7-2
CASSFAGADGYTF